These 32 T cell receptor beta chains originate from one sample sequenced in a study of blood T cell repertoires in COVID-19. The method was immunoSEQ multiplex PCR; TCRdb's version includes in-frame clones alone and lacks a portion of them. Of hundreds of thousands of clones in the sample, 80% to 90% were seen once. Sequenced material: PBMCs or T cells enriched from blood (not recorded which). The receptors stem from a man aged 25 to 40 who had recovered from COVID-19.

The V call is TRBV12-5, the J call TRBJ2-3; perhaps TRBD2 as D (6 bases). Germline V gives CDR1 LGHNT, CDR2 FRNRAP. V lost 5 bases and J 9 bases, leaving 15 bases between the germline ends. The CDR3 has 13 amino acids. In DNA, the CDR3 is TGTGCTAGTGGTCCGGGACTTGGCGGGACGCAGTATTTT. Protein sequence: CASGPGLGGTQYF.

This chain links TRBV5-6 with TRBJ2-7; D is perhaps TRBD2 (5 bases). Trimming stripped 9 bases from V and 1 base from J, with 17 bases between. The CDR3 runs 14 residues. Germline V CDR1 and CDR2: SGHDT, YYEEEE. CDR3 in DNA: TGTGCCACCAGAAGGCTTACGGGGTCCTACGAGCAGTACTTC. This gives the protein CATRRLTGSYEQYF.

The chain has TRBV5-1 and TRBJ2-3; a weak D match, TRBD1 (6 bases). Trimming shortened V by 3 bases and J by 0 bases, and 11 bases separated the two germline ends. Germline CDR1 is SGHRS and CDR2 is YFSETQ. The CDR3 has 15 amino acids. DNA for the CDR3: TGCGCCAGCAGCTCCAGGACAGATAGCACAGATACGCAGTATTTT. It translates to CASSSRTDSTDTQYF.

The chain joins TRBV16 to TRBJ1-5, with 9 bases that match TRBD1. The germline gives CDR1 KGHSY, CDR2 FQNENV. The CDR3 has 16 amino acids. V shed 4 bases and J 2 bases; nucleotides not matched to a gene: 6. CDR3 sequence reads: CASSPGQGSGNQPQHF. CDR3 bases: TGTGCCAGCAGCCCGGGACAGGGCTCGGGCAATCAGCCCCAGCATTTT.

The chain is built from TRBV19 and TRBJ2-3; 8 bases line up with TRBD1. V was pared by 7 bases and J by 1 base, with 4 bases of the junction left unmatched. This CDR3 is built from 14 residues. The germline CDR1 and CDR2 sequences are LNHDA and SQIVND (reference sequence). The CDR3, as DNA: TGTGCCAGTACCACGGACAGGGGCACAGATACGCAGTATTTT. Its translation: CASTTDRGTDTQYF.

The gene calls are TRBV7-9 and TRBJ2-5; 7 bases align to TRBD1. Germline loops: CDR1 SEHNR, CDR2 FQNEAQ (reference sequence). V was clipped by 4 bases and J by 2 bases; unmatched bases: 1. This CDR3 is 13 amino acids long. CDR3 coding DNA: TGTGCCAGCAGCTCGACAGGGCAAGAGACCCAGTACTTC. Translating gives CASSSTGQETQYF. Together with reference TRBV7-9 and TRBJ2-5, the CDR3 gives the full variable domain: DTGVSQNPRHKITKRGQNVTFRCDPISEHNRLYWYRQTLGQGPEFLTYFQNEAQLEKSRLLSDRFSAERPKGSFSTLEIQRTEQGDSAMYLCASSSTGQETQYFGPGTRLLVL.

This rearrangement joins TRBV7-9 to TRBJ2-3; 11 bases agree with TRBD2. The V gene end was trimmed by 5 bases and the J gene end by 6 bases; junction bases not matched to a gene: 7. The CDR3 covers 15 residues. Germline CDR1 and CDR2: SEHNR and FQNEAQ (reference sequence). The CDR3 nucleotides are TGTGCCAGCAGCCTGACTAGCGGGGAGCGGGATACGCAGTATTTT. It codes for CASSLTSGERDTQYF.

V usage is TRBV18 and J usage is TRBJ2-1; D might be TRBD2 (5 bases). The CDR3 is 16 amino acids. Germline CDR1 is KGHSH and CDR2 is LQKENI. Trimming removed 3 bases from V and 5 bases from J, with 17 bases in between. The CDR3 loop reads CASSPVTSSNNNEQFF. DNA of the CDR3: TGTGCCAGCTCACCCGTCACTAGTTCCAACAACAATGAGCAGTTCTTC. Drawing the rest from reference TRBV18 and TRBJ2-1, the complete variable domain is NAGVMQNPRHLVRRRGQEARLRCSPMKGHSHVYWYRQLPEEGLKFMVYLQKENIIDESGMPKERFSAEFPKEGPSILRIQQVVRGDSAAYFCASSPVTSSNNNEQFFGPGTRLTVL.

The J gene is TRBJ1-6, the V gene TRBV19; D unresolved. Trimming took 5 bases from V and 0 from J, leaving 8 bases between them. The CDR3 sequence is 15 residues long. The germline CDR1 and CDR2 sequences are LNHDA and SQIVND (reference sequence). The chain's CDR3 is CASSGEGSYNSPLHF. CDR3 DNA: TGTGCCAGTAGTGGAGAGGGCTCCTATAATTCACCCCTCCACTTT.

The chain couples TRBV7-8 to TRBJ2-1; 10 nucleotides match TRBD2. Per germline, CDR1 SGHVS and CDR2 FQNEAQ. The CDR3 spans 15 residues. The trim removed 0 bases at V and 13 bases at J, leaving 9 bases unmatched. This CDR3 is CASSLAGLAGVSQFF. The CDR3 nucleotides are TGTGCCAGCAGCTTAGCAGGGCTAGCGGGAGTCTCTCAGTTCTTC. Complete variable domain (other parts from reference TRBV7-8 and TRBJ2-1): GAGVSQSPRYKVAKRGQDVALRCDPISGHVSLFWYQQALGQGPEFLTYFQNEAQLDKSGLPSDRFFAERPEGSVSTLKIQRTQQEDSAVYLCASSLAGLAGVSQFFGPGTRLTVL.

The V call is TRBV7-2, the J call TRBJ1-3; 7 bases map to TRBD1. The CDR3 consists of 15 residues. The germline V gene has CDR1 SGHTA and CDR2 FQGNSA. With V trimmed by 5 bases and J by 0 bases, 4 bases remained unmatched. The CDR3 DNA reads TGTGCCAGCAGCCCCAGGGACAGCTCTGGAAACACCATATATTTT. Its translation: CASSPRDSSGNTIYF. Filled out from reference TRBV7-2 and TRBJ1-3, the complete variable domain reads GAGVSQSPSNKVTEKGKDVELRCDPISGHTALYWYRQSLGQGLEFLIYFQGNSAPDKSGLPSDRFSAERTGGSVSTLTIQRTQQEDSAVYLCASSPRDSSGNTIYFGEGSWLTVV.

V is TRBV2 and J is TRBJ2-3, with 9 bases lining up with TRBD2. The CDR3 totals 15 residues. Germline-derived CDR1 and CDR2 are SNHLY and FYNNEI. The V and J ends lost 7 bases and 0 bases, in that order; junction bases with no gene match: 5. The CDR3 reads CASTGLATSTDTQYF. The DNA for the CDR3 is TGTGCCAGCACCGGACTAGCGACTAGCACAGATACGCAGTATTTT.

This clone turned up a few times. The V gene is TRBV5-1, the J gene TRBJ2-2; 7 bases map to TRBD1. The CDR3 has 18 residues. Germline CDR1 is SGHRS and CDR2 is YFSETQ. With 0 bases clipped from V and 6 bases from J, the junction kept 14 bases outside the gene matches. CDR3 sequence: CASSLGIGGQFDAGELFF. The CDR3, as DNA: TGCGCCAGCAGCTTGGGAATTGGGGGACAGTTCGATGCCGGGGAGCTGTTTTTT.

The chain carries TRBV7-9 and TRBJ1-2; D call uncertain. Germline assignment: CDR1 SEHNR and CDR2 FQNEAQ (reference sequence). The V gene lost 5 bases and the J gene lost 2 bases, with 6 bases spanning the gap. The CDR3 has 12 residues. CDR3 loop: CASSLRNYGYTF. Here the CDR3 DNA reads TGTGCCAGCAGCCTCAGAAACTATGGCTACACCTTC. The whole variable domain, remainder taken from reference TRBV7-9 and TRBJ1-2, is DTGVSQNPRHKITKRGQNVTFRCDPISEHNRLYWYRQTLGQGPEFLTYFQNEAQLEKSRLLSDRFSAERPKGSFSTLEIQRTEQGDSAMYLCASSLRNYGYTFGSGTRLTVV.

The chain employs TRBV27 and TRBJ1-5, with TRBD1 matching 8 bases. Losses at the gene ends were 6 bases for V and 5 bases for J; bases not matched to a gene: 15. Germline lookup yields CDR1 MNHEY and CDR2 SMNVEV (reference sequence). This CDR3 is 17 amino acids long. CDR3 loop: CASSRDRQFGVYQPQHF. The CDR3 DNA follows: TGTGCCAGCAGCCGGGACAGGCAATTCGGTGTTTATCAGCCCCAGCATTTT.

The chain is built from TRBV5-6 and TRBJ2-5; weak D call: TRBD2 (6 bases). Trimming pared 3 bases from V and 1 base from J, leaving 13 bases between. This CDR3 contains 15 residues. Germline V gene data show CDR1 as SGHDT and CDR2 as YYEEEE. The CDR3 region is CASSSFRDFQETQYF. CDR3 bases: TGTGCCAGCAGCTCCTTCCGGGACTTCCAAGAGACCCAGTACTTC.

This clone appeared once. The chain has TRBV13 and TRBJ2-7, with D uncertain. Germline-derived CDR1 and CDR2 are PRHDT and FYEKMQ (reference sequence). The V end lost 3 bases, the J end lost 4 bases, and 4 bases lay between the germline ends. This CDR3 is built from 11 residues. The CDR3 DNA follows: TGTGCCAGCAGCTTCGGGTACGAGCAGTACTTC. Residues: CASSFGYEQYF.

V gene TRBV10-3 combines with J gene TRBJ1-5; D ambiguous. Germline V lookup: CDR1 ENHRY, CDR2 SYGVKD. The CDR3 covers 11 residues. The V gene lost 8 bases and the J gene lost 5 bases, with 7 bases spanning the gap. CDR3 protein: CAIGRDQPQHF. For the CDR3, the DNA is TGTGCCATCGGCCGGGATCAGCCCCAGCATTTT.

This clone occurred a few times. CDR3 residues: CASSWDSFSGNTIYF. CDR3 nucleotide sequence: TGCGCCAGCAGCTGGGACAGCTTCTCTGGAAACACCATATATTTT. The rearrangement links TRBV10-2 to TRBJ1-3, with 7 nucleotides matching TRBD1. The CDR3 extends over 15 amino acids. Germline assignment: CDR1 WSHSY and CDR2 SAAADI. Trimming at V came to 6 bases and at J to 0 bases, leaving 5 bases not matched to a gene.

The chain links TRBV19 to TRBJ2-1; 8 bases are a match to TRBD2. The CDR3 is 14 amino acids. J was trimmed by 7 bases and V by 3 bases; bases with no gene match: 5. Germline values: CDR1 LNHDA, CDR2 SQIVND (reference sequence). For the CDR3, the DNA is TGTGCCAGTAGTATGTCGGGACTAGGTAATGAGCAGTTCTTC. This translates into CASSMSGLGNEQFF.

This rearrangement joins TRBV6-6 to TRBJ1-2; a possible D gene is TRBD1 (6 bases). V was pared by 7 bases and J by 4 bases, with 19 bases between. The CDR3 runs to 15 residues. From germline, CDR1 is MNHNY and CDR2 SVGAGI (reference sequence). The CDR3 DNA reads as TGTGCCAGCACCGACCCCGAGACAGGCGGCTATGGCTACACCTTC. As protein: CASTDPETGGYGYTF.

The CDR3 loop reads CASSLGTWGGYTF. CDR3 sequence (DNA): TGTGCCAGCAGTTTAGGGACGTGGGGCGGCTACACCTTC. The chain recombines TRBV12-3 or TRBV12-4 with TRBJ1-2; D is possibly TRBD1 (5 bases). V lost 1 base and J 8 bases, leaving 11 bases between the germline ends. The CDR3 covers 13 residues.

The V and J genes are TRBV5-8 and TRBJ1-6, with D unresolved. Germline lookup yields CDR1 SGHTS and CDR2 YDEGEE. Trimming cost V 0 bases and J 9 bases, with 10 bases left between them. CDR3 length: 14 amino acids. The CDR3 nucleotides are TGTGCCAGCAGCTTGGTGGGTCCAGGTTCACCCCTCCACTTT. Its translation is CASSLVGPGSPLHF. The full variable domain, in which reference TRBV5-8 and TRBJ1-6 provide the parts outside the CDR3, is EAGVTQSPTHLIKTRGQQATLRCSPISGHTSVYWYQQALGLGLQFLLWYDEGEERNRGNFPPRFSGRQFPNYSSELNVNALELEDSALYLCASSLVGPGSPLHFGNGTRLTVT.

This clone was counted a few times. J is TRBJ1-2 and V is TRBV4-1; tentative D call: TRBD1 (6 bases). Germline CDR1 MGHRA, CDR2 YSYEKL. This CDR3 is built from 17 residues. V lost 1 base to trimming and J lost 4 bases, with 19 bases between them. DNA of the CDR3: TGCGCCAGCAGCCAAGGTACTACCGGGACAATTGCCTATGGCTACACCTTC. Translated: CASSQGTTGTIAYGYTF.

The chain couples TRBV6-5 to TRBJ2-5; 7 bases match TRBD1. The CDR3 consists of 14 residues. Germline V gene lookup returns CDR1 MNHEY and CDR2 SVGAGI. Unmatched junction bases numbered 5, after V lost 6 bases and J lost 1 base. The CDR3 spells CASRKGDSQETQYF. In DNA form, the CDR3 reads TGTGCCAGCAGAAAGGGGGACAGCCAAGAGACCCAGTACTTC.

The chain uses TRBV18 and TRBJ1-2; 9 positions agree with TRBD1. Germline loops: CDR1 KGHSH, CDR2 LQKENI. The V segment lost 6 bases and the J segment 3 bases; nucleotides outside the gene matches: 8. The CDR3 is made up of 15 amino acids. In DNA, the CDR3 is TGTGCCAGCTCGAGGAAACAGGGGGCGGACTATGGCTACACCTTC. As protein: CASSRKQGADYGYTF.

This rearrangement joins TRBV7-8 to TRBJ2-2, with D possibly being TRBD1 (5 bases). The V gene's germline CDR1 is SGHVS and CDR2 FQNEAQ. Trimming removed 7 bases from V and 0 bases from J, with 9 bases in between. The CDR3 has 14 amino acids. This CDR3 reads CASKRGANTGELFF. Here the CDR3 DNA reads TGTGCCAGCAAAAGGGGCGCGAACACCGGGGAGCTGTTTTTT.

The rearrangement joins TRBV11-1 to TRBJ2-6; TRBD1 might be the D (6 bases). V gave up 5 bases and J gave up 2 bases, with 10 bases separating them. Germline assignment: CDR1 SGHAT and CDR2 FQDESV (reference sequence). This CDR3 contains 15 residues. The CDR3: CASSEGGPGANVLTF. The CDR3 DNA reads as TGTGCCAGCAGCGAAGGGGGTCCTGGGGCCAACGTCCTGACTTTC.

The chain uses TRBV5-5 and TRBJ2-3; tentative D call: TRBD2 (5 bases). V shed 2 bases and J shed 6 bases, with 10 bases lying between them. Germline V gene sequence: CDR1 SGHKS, CDR2 YYEKEE (reference sequence). CDR3 length: 13 amino acids. The CDR3 is CASSLLGGDTQYF. The CDR3 DNA reads as TGTGCCAGCAGCTTACTAGGTGGGGATACGCAGTATTTT.

V is TRBV7-8 and J is TRBJ2-5, with D possibly TRBD1 on 5 matching bases. Germline CDR1 and CDR2: SGHVS and FQNEAQ. The CDR3 is 17 residues long. V lost 3 bases and J 4 bases, leaving 21 bases between the germline ends. CDR3 sequence (DNA): TGTGCCAGCAGCTTTTCCTCGGGTCCGGCAGGGCGAGAGACCCAGTACTTC. Protein product: CASSFSSGPAGRETQYF.

The J gene is TRBJ2-7, the V gene TRBV27, with 10 bases fitting TRBD2. With V trimmed by 6 bases and J by 3 bases, 14 bases remained unmatched. Germline V lookup: CDR1 MNHEY, CDR2 SMNVEV (reference sequence). This CDR3 spans 17 amino acids. CDR3 amino acids: CASRKKVLAGDYYEQYF. The CDR3 nucleotides read TGTGCCAGCAGAAAAAAAGTGCTAGCGGGAGACTACTACGAGCAGTACTTC.

V and J are TRBV7-6 and TRBJ2-1, with D possibly being TRBD2 (5 bases). This CDR3 has 15 residues. Germline V lookup: CDR1 SGHVS, CDR2 FNYEAQ. V was trimmed by 3 bases and J by 0 bases, leaving 9 bases between them. The CDR3 reads CASSLEDASYNEQFF. The CDR3 coding sequence is TGTGCCAGCAGCTTGGAGGACGCCTCCTACAATGAGCAGTTCTTC.